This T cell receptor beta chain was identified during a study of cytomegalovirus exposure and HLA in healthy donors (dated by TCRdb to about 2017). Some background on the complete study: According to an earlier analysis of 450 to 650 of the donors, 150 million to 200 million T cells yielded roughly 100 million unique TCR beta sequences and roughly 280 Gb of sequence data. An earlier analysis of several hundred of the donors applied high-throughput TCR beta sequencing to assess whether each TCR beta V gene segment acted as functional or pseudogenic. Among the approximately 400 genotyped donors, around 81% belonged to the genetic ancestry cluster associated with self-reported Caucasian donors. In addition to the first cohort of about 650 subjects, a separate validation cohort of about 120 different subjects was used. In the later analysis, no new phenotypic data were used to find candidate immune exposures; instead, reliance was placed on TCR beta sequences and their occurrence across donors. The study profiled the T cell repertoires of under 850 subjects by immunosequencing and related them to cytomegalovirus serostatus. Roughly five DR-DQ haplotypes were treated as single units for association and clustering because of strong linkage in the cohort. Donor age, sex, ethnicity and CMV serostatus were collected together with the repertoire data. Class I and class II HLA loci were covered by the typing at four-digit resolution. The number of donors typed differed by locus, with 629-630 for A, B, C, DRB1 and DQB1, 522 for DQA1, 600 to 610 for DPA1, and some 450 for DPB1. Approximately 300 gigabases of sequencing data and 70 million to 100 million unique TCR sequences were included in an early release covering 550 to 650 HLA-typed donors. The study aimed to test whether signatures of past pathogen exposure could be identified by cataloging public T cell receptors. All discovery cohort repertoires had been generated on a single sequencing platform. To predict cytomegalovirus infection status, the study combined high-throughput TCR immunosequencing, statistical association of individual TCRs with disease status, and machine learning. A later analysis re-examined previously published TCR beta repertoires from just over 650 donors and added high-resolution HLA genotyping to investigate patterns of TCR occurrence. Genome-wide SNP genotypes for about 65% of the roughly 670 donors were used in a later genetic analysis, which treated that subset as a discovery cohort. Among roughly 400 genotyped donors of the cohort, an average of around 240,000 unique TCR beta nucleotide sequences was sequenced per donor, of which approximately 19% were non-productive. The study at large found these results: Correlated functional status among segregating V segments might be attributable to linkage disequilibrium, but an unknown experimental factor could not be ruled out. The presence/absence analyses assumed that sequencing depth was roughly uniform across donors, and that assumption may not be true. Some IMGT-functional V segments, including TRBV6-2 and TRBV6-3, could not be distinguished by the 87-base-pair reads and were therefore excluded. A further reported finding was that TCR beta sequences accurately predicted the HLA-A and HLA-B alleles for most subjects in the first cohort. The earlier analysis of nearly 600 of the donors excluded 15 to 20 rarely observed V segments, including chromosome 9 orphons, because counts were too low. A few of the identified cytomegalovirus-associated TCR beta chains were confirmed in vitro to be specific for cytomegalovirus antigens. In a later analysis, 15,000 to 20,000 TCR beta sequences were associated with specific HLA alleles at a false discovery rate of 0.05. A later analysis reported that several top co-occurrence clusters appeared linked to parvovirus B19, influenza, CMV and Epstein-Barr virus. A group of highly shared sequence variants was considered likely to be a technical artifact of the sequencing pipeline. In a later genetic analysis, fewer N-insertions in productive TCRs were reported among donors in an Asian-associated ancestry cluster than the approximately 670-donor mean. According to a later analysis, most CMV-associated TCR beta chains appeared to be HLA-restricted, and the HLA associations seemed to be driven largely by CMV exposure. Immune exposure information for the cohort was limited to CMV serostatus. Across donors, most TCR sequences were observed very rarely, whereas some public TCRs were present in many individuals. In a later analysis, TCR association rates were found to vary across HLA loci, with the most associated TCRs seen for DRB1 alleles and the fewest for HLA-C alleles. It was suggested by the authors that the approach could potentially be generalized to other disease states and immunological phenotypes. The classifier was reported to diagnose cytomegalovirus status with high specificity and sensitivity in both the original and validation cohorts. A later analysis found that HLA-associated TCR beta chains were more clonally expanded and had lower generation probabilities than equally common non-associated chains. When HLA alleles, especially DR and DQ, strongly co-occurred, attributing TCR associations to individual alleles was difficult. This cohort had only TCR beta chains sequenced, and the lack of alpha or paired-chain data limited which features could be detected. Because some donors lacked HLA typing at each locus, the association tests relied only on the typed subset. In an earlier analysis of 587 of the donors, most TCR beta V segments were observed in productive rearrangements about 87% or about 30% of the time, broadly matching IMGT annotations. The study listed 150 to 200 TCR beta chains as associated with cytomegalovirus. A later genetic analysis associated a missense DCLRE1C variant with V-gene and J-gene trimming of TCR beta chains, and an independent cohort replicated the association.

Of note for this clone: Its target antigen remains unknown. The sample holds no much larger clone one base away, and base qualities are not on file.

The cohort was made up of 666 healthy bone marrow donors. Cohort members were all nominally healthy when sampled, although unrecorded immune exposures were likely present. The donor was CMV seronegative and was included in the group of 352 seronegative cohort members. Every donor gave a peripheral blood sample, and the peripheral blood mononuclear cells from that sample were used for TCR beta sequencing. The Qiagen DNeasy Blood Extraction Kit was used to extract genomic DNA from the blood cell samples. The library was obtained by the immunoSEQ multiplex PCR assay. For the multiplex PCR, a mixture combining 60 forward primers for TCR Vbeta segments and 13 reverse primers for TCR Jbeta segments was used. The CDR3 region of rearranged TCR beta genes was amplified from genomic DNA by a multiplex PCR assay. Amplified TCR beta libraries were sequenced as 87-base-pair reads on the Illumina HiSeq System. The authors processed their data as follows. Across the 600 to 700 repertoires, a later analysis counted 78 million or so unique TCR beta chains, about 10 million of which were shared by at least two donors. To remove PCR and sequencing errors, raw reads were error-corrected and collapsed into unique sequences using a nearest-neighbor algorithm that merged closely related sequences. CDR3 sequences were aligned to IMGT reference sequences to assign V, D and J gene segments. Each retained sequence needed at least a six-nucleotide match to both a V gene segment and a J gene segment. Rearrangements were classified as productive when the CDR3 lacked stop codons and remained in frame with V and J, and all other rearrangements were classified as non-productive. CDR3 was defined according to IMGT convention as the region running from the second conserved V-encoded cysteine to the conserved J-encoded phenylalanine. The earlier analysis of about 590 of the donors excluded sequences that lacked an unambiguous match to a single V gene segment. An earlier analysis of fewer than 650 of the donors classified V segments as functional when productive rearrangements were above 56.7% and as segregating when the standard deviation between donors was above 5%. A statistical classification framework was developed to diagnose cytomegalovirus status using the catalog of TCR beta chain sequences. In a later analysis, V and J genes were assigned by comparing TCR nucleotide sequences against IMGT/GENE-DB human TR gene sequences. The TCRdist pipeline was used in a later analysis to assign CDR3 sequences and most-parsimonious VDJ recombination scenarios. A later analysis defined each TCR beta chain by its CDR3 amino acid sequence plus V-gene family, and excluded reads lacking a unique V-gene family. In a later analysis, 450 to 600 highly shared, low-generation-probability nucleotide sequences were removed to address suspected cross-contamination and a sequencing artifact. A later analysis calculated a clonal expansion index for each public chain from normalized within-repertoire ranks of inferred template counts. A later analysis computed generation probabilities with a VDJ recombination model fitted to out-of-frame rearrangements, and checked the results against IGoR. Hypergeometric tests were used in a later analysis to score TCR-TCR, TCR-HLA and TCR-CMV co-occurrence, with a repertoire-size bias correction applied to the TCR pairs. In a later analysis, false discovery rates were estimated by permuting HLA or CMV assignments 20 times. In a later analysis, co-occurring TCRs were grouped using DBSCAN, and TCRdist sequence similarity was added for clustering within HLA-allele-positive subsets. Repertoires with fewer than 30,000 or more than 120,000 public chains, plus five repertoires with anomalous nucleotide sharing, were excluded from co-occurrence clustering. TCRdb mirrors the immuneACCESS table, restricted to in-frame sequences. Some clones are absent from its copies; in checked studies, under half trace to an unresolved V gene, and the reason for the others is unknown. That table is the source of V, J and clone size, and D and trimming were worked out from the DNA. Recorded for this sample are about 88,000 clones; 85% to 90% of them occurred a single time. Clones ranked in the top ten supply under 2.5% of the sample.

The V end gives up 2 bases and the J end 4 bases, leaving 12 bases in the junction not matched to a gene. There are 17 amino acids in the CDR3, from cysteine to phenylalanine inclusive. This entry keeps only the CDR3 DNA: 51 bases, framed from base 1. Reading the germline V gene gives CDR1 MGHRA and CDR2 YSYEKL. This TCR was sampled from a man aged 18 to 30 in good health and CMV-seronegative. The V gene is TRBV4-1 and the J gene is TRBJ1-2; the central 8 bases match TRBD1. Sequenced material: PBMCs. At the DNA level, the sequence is TGCGCCAGCAGCCAAAAAACAGGGGGTAAAAGGGGCTATGGCTACACCTTC. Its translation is CASSQKTGGKRGYGYTF.